One sample yielded the 16 T cell receptor beta chains listed below, sequenced in a study of Ad26.COV2.S vaccination and SARS-CoV-2 variants. Here immunoSEQ multiplex PCR was the method, and the copy in TCRdb shows in-frame clones only, minus some. This sample yields under 500,000 clones, of which around 93% are seen a single time; about 1.7% belongs to the top ten. Treatment reported: roughly 20 received Ad26.COV2.S at low or high dose, single or two shots; about 5 received placebo; per-sample allocation not given. The investigators took samples on day 63 after the first vaccine or placebo injection. The sequencing here drew on peripheral blood, taken in a trial of Ad26.COV2.S vaccine versus placebo. The receptors originated from a person between 18 and 59 years old who received the Ad26.COV2.S COVID-19 vaccine or a placebo.

This rearrangement joins TRBV4-1 to TRBJ2-5; 7 bases fit TRBD1. V shed 8 bases, J shed 3 bases, and the junction held 9 bases outside the gene matches. The germline V gene encodes CDR1 MGHRA and CDR2 YSYEKL. This CDR3 is built from 14 residues. CDR3 residues: CASSGQVYEETQYF. The CDR3 nucleotides read TGCGCCAGCTCCGGACAGGTATACGAAGAGACCCAGTACTTC.

The chain has TRBV3-1 (or the pseudogene TRBV3-2) and TRBJ2-3; D is perhaps TRBD2 (6 bases). Trimming took 4 bases from V and 7 from J, leaving 18 bases between them. CDR1 and CDR2 (germline): LGHDT, YNNKEL (reference sequence). CDR3 length: 15 residues. This CDR3 reads CASSRRTGAGNTQYF. CDR3 in DNA: TGTGCCAGCAGCCGGCGGACTGGGGCGGGGAATACGCAGTATTTT.

This clone was found once. This chain uses TRBV6-5 with TRBJ1-1, with D unclear. This CDR3 has 13 residues. In germline, CDR1 is MNHEY, CDR2 SVGAGI. V lost 6 bases, J lost 0 bases, and 8 bases lay in between. The chain's CDR3 is CASSFSVNTEAFF. The CDR3 DNA reads as TGTGCCAGCAGCTTTTCAGTGAACACTGAAGCTTTCTTT.

The chain uses TRBV18 and TRBJ2-7; no reliable D call. V was pared by 3 bases and J by 0 bases, with 6 bases between. The germline V gene encodes CDR1 KGHSH and CDR2 LQKENI. The CDR3 runs 13 residues. Here the CDR3 DNA reads TGTGCCAGCTCACCGGCGACCTCCTACGAGCAGTACTTC. Protein: CASSPATSYEQYF.

The rearrangement uses TRBV5-1 and TRBJ2-7; TRBD1 matches 9 bases. The germline V gene has CDR1 SGHRS and CDR2 YFSETQ. The trim removed 4 bases at V and 4 bases at J, leaving 9 bases unmatched. This CDR3 contains 15 residues. The CDR3 region has the DNA TGCGCCAGCAGCGGGACGGGACAGGGTTTTTACGAGCAGTACTTC. Its translation is CASSGTGQGFYEQYF.

This clone was recorded only once. The V and J genes are TRBV11-2 and TRBJ1-2; D is ambiguous. CDR3 length: 13 amino acids. With 1 base removed from V and 2 bases from J, the gap between germline ends came to 5 bases. Germline CDR1 and CDR2: SGHAT and FQNNGV. DNA for the CDR3: TGTGCCAGCAGCTTAGTACAGAACTATGGCTACACCTTC. Protein product: CASSLVQNYGYTF.

This clone has a single count. The chain links TRBV4-1 to TRBJ2-7; D is unclear. The CDR3 contains 17 residues. Trimming left V 4 bases short and J 3 bases short, with 22 bases between. CDR1 MGHRA and CDR2 YSYEKL come from the germline V gene. CDR3 nucleotide sequence: TGCGCCAGCAGCCCAGCCACCGTGATGAAGGAAATCTACGAGCAGTACTTC. Protein product: CASSPATVMKEIYEQYF.

The genes are TRBV19 and TRBJ2-3, with no clear D. The CDR3 contains 12 residues. Germline values: CDR1 LNHDA, CDR2 SQIVND (reference sequence). The V and J ends lost 3 bases and 4 bases respectively, with 5 bases between them. The CDR3 loop is CASSIRPDTQYF. The DNA of the CDR3 is TGTGCCAGTAGTATTCGTCCAGATACGCAGTATTTT.

V is TRBV3-1 (or the pseudogene TRBV3-2) and J is TRBJ2-3; D is possibly TRBD2 (5 bases). V gave up 2 bases and J gave up 3 bases, with 15 bases separating them. Germline V CDR1 and CDR2: LGHDT, YNNKEL (reference sequence). This CDR3 comprises 16 residues. Here the CDR3 reads CASSQRSGLDTDTQYF. Written as DNA, the CDR3 is TGTGCCAGCAGCCAAAGGTCGGGATTAGATACAGATACGCAGTATTTT.

Written as DNA, the CDR3 is TGTGCCAGCAGCTTGGAGGGGACAGGGCGATTCCCCCTCCACTTT. Its translation: CASSLEGTGRFPLHF. The chain has TRBV5-6 and TRBJ1-6; 9 positions agree with TRBD1. Germline V lookup: CDR1 SGHDT, CDR2 YYEEEE. V lost 0 bases, J lost 13 bases, and 8 bases stayed unmatched. This CDR3 region has 15 residues.

The genes are TRBV19 and TRBJ1-2, with TRBD1 identical over 8 bases. Germline V gene data show CDR1 as LNHDA and CDR2 as SQIVND (reference sequence). The trim removed 7 bases at V and 7 bases at J, leaving 14 bases unmatched. There are 15 residues in the CDR3. In nucleotides, the CDR3 is TGTGCCAGTACCTCGCAGGGGGCGCAATTAGGTGGCTACACCTTC. Protein sequence: CASTSQGAQLGGYTF.

This clone was seen a single time. J is TRBJ2-5 and V is TRBV10-3; 7 bases match TRBD2. CDR3 size: 13 residues. In germline, CDR1 is ENHRY, CDR2 SYGVKD. V lost 5 bases to trimming and J lost 1 base; unmatched junction nucleotides: 1. The CDR3 DNA reads as TGTGCCATCAGTAGGACTAGCCAAGAGACCCAGTACTTC. Encoded protein: CAISRTSQETQYF.

This chain links TRBV27 with TRBJ1-1; weak D call: TRBD1 (6 bases). The germline CDR1 and CDR2 sequences are MNHEY and SMNVEV (reference sequence). Trimming cost V 5 bases and J 4 bases, with 14 bases left between them. CDR3 size: 14 residues. In DNA form, the CDR3 reads TGTGCCAGCAGTGTGGGGGGCTTGGGCACTGAAGCTTTCTTT. Its protein is CASSVGGLGTEAFF.

This sequence joins TRBV6-2 or TRBV6-3 and TRBJ2-7, with 12 nucleotides matching TRBD2. Germline V gene sequence: CDR1 MNHEY, CDR2 SVGEGT. V dropped 5 bases and J dropped 5; count of bases not matched to a gene: 10. The CDR3 covers 16 residues. The CDR3 coding sequence is TGTGCCAGCAGTCGGCTACTAGCGGGGGGCGTAAACGAGCAGTACTTC. Encoded protein: CASSRLLAGGVNEQYF.

This sequence joins TRBV7-2 and TRBJ1-2, with 8 positions matching TRBD1. CDR1 and CDR2 (germline): SGHTA, FQGNSA. The length of the CDR3 is 13 residues. J gave up 4 bases and V 2 bases, and 0 bases lay outside the gene matches. CDR3 sequence (DNA): TGTGCCAGCAGCTTACAGGGGGCCTATGGCTACACCTTC. Its protein product is CASSLQGAYGYTF.

The V and J genes are TRBV7-2 and TRBJ2-1, with a possible D match to TRBD2 (6 bases). V was pared by 7 bases and J by 2 bases, with 18 bases between. The germline CDR1 and CDR2 sequences are SGHTA and FQGNSA. The CDR3 is 16 residues long. CDR3 coding DNA: TGTGCCAGCACACATGTGGCGGGGTCTCCCTACAATGAGCAGTTCTTC. Translation gives CASTHVAGSPYNEQFF. Full variable domain (outside the CDR3, taken from reference TRBV7-2 and TRBJ2-1): GAGVSQSPSNKVTEKGKDVELRCDPISGHTALYWYRQSLGQGLEFLIYFQGNSAPDKSGLPSDRFSAERTGGSVSTLTIQRTQQEDSAVYLCASTHVAGSPYNEQFFGPGTRLTVL.